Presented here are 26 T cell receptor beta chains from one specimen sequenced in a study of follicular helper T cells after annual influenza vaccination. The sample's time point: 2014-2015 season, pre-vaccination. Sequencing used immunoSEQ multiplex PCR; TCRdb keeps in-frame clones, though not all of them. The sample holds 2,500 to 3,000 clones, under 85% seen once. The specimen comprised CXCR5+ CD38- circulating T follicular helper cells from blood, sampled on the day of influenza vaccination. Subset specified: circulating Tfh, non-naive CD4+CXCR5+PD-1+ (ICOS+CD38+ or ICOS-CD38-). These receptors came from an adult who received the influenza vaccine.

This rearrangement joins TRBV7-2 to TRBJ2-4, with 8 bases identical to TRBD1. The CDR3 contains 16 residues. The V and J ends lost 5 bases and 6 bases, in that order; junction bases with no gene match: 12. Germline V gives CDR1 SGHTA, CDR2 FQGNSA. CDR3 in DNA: TGTGCCAGCAGCGGGGGTGGACAGGGCGTGGGAAACATTCAGTACTTC. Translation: CASSGGGQGVGNIQYF.

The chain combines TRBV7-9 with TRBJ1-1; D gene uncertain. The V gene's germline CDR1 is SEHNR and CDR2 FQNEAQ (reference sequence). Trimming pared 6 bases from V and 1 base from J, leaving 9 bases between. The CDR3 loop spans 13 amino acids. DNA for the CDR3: TGTGCCAGCAGAACAACAGCGAACACTGAAGCTTTCTTT. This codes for CASRTTANTEAFF.

CDR3 sequence (DNA): TGTGCCAGCTCACCAATCAGCCGACAGGGTAGGTTAGGGATGAACACTGAAGCTTTCTTT. It yields the protein CASSPISRQGRLGMNTEAFF. V and J are TRBV18 and TRBJ1-1; 7 nucleotides match TRBD1. Germline CDR1 reads KGHSH; CDR2 reads LQKENI. J was trimmed by 0 bases and V by 2 bases; bases with no gene match: 18. This CDR3 has 20 amino acids.

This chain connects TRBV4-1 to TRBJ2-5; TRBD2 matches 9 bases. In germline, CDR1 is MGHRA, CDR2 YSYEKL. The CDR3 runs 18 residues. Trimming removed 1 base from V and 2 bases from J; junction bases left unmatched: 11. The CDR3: CASSQAWESSGIQETQYF. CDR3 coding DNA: TGCGCCAGCAGCCAAGCCTGGGAGTCTAGCGGGATTCAAGAGACCCAGTACTTC.

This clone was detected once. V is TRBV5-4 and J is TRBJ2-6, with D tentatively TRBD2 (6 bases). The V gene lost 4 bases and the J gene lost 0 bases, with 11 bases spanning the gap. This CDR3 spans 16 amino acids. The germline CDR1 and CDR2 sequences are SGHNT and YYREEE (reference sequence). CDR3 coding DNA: TGTGCCAGCAGCCCGGGACTGATCTCTGGGGCCAACGTCCTGACTTTC. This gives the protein CASSPGLISGANVLTF. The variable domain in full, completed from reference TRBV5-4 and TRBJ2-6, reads ETGVTQSPTHLIKTRGQQVTLRCSSQSGHNTVSWYQQALGQGPQFIFQYYREEENGRGNFPPRFSGLQFPNYSSELNVNALELDDSALYLCASSPGLISGANVLTFGAGSRLTVL.

CDR3 nucleotide sequence: TGTGCCAGCAGCCCGGGTCCGAACACCGGGGAGCTGTTTTTT. Its translation is CASSPGPNTGELFF. J is TRBJ2-2 and V is TRBV7-3; D unclear. This CDR3 is 14 amino acids long. Deletions cut 5 bases from V and 0 bases from J, with 7 bases between. Germline loops: CDR1 SGHTA, CDR2 FQGTGA.

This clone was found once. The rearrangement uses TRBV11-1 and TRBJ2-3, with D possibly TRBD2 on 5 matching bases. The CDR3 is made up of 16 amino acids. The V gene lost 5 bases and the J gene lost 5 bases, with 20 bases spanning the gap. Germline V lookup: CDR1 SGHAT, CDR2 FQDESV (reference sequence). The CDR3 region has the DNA TGTGCCAGCAGCGCGGCTATTTCGAGGGAAGGAGATACGCAGTATTTT. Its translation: CASSAAISREGDTQYF. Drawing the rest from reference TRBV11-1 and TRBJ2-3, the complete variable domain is EAEVAQSPRYKITEKSQAVAFWCDPISGHATLYWYRQILGQGPELLVQFQDESVVDDSQLPKDRFSAERLKGVDSTLKIQPAELGDSAMYLCASSAAISREGDTQYFGPGTRLTVL.

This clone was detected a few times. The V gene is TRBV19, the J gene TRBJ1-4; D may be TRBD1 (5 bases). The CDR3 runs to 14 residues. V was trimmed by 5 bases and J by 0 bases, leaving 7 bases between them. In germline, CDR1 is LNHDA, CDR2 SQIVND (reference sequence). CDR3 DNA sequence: TGTGCCAGTAGTGACAGTCCAACTAATGAAAAACTGTTTTTT. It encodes CASSDSPTNEKLFF.

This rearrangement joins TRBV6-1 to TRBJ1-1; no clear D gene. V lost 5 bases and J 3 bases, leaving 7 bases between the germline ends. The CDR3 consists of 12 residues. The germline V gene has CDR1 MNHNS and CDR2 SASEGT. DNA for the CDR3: TGTGCCAGCAGTTTCATGGACACTGAAGCTTTCTTT. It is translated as CASSFMDTEAFF.

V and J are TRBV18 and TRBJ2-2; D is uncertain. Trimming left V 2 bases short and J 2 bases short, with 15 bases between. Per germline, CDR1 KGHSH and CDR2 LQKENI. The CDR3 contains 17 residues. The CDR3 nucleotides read TGTGCCAGCTCACCATCGGTGCCCCGTATTAACACCGGGGAGCTGTTTTTT. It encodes CASSPSVPRINTGELFF. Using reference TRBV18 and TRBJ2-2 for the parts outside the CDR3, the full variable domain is NAGVMQNPRHLVRRRGQEARLRCSPMKGHSHVYWYRQLPEEGLKFMVYLQKENIIDESGMPKERFSAEFPKEGPSILRIQQVVRGDSAAYFCASSPSVPRINTGELFFGEGSRLTVL.

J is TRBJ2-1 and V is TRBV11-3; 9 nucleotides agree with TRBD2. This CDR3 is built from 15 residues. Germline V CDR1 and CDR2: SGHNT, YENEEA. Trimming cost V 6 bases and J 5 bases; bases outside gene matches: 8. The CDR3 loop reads CASRPTSGYNNEQFF. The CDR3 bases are TGTGCCAGCAGACCAACTAGCGGGTACAACAATGAGCAGTTCTTC.

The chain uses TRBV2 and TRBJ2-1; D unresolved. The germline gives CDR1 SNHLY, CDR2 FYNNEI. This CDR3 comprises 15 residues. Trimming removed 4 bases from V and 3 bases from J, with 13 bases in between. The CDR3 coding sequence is TGTGCCAGCAGTGTGAGGCAGGTGAACTACAATGAGCAGTTCTTC. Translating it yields CASSVRQVNYNEQFF.

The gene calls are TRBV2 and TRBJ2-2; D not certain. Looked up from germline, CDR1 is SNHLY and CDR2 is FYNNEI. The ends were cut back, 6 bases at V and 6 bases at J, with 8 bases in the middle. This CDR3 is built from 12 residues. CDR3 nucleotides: TGTGCCAGCAGATACGTGGCCGGGGAGCTGTTTTTT. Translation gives CASRYVAGELFF.

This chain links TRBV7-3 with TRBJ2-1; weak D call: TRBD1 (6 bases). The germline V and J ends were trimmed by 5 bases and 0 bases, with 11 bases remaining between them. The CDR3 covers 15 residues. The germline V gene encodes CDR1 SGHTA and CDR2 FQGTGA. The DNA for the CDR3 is TGTGCCAGCAGCCGACAGGCGAGCTCCTACAATGAGCAGTTCTTC. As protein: CASSRQASSYNEQFF.

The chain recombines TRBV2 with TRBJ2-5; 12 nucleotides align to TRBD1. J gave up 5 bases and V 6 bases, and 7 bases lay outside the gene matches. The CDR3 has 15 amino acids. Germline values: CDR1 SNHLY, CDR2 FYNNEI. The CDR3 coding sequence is TGTGCCAGCAGAGACCGGGACAGGGGGCGTGAGACCCAGTACTTC. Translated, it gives CASRDRDRGRETQYF.

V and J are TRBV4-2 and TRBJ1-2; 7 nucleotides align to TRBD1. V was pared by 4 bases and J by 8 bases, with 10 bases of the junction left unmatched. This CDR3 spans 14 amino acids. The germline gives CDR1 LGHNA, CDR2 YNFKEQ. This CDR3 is CASSPYRGGYGYTF. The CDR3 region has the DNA TGTGCCAGCAGCCCCTACAGGGGCGGATACGGCTACACCTTC.

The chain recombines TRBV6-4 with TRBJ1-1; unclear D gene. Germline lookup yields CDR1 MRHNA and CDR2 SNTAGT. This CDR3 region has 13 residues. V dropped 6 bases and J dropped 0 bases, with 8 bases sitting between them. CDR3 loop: CASRELMNTEAFF. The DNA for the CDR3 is TGTGCCAGCAGGGAGCTCATGAACACTGAAGCTTTCTTT.

The CDR3 spells CASSLQGAAYEQYF. DNA of the CDR3: TGTGCCAGCAGCTTACAGGGGGCGGCCTACGAGCAGTACTTC. This chain connects TRBV7-9 to TRBJ2-7, with 8 bases aligning to TRBD1. The CDR3 is 14 residues long. Per germline, CDR1 SEHNR and CDR2 FQNEAQ (reference sequence). Trimming at V came to 2 bases and at J to 2 bases, leaving 2 bases not matched to a gene.

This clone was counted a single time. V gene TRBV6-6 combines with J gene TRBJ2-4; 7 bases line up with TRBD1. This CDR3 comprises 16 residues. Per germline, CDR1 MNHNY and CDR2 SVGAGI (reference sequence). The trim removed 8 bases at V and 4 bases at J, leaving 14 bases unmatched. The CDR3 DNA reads TGTGCCAGCCGATACCACCTCGGGACAGCTAAAAACATTCAGTACTTC. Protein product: CASRYHLGTAKNIQYF.

As DNA, the CDR3 is TGTGCCAGCAGCCCCGGACAGGTTAACGAAGCTTTCTTT. It codes for CASSPGQVNEAFF. V and J are TRBV7-2 and TRBJ1-1; 7 nucleotides align to TRBD1. V was pared by 5 bases and J by 8 bases, with 8 bases of the junction left unmatched. The CDR3 is 13 amino acids. Looked up from germline, CDR1 is SGHTA and CDR2 is FQGNSA.

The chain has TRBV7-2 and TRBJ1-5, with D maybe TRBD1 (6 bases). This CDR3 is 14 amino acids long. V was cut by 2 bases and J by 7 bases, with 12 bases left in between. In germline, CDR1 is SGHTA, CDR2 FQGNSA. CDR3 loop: CASSLTTGRQPQHF. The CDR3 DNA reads TGTGCCAGCAGCTTAACAACAGGGAGACAGCCCCAGCATTTT.

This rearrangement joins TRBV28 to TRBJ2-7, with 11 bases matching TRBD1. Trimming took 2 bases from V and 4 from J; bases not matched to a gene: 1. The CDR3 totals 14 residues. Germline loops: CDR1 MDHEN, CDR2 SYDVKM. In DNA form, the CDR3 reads TGTGCCAGCAGTTTAAGGGACAGGGGGTACGAGCAGTACTTC. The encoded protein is CASSLRDRGYEQYF.

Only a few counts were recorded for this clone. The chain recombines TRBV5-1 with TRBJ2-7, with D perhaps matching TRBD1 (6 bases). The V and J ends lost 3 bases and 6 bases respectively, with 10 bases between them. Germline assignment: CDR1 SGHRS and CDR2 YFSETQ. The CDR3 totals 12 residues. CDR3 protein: CASSSQGREQYF. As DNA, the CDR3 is TGCGCCAGCAGCTCACAGGGTCGCGAGCAGTACTTC. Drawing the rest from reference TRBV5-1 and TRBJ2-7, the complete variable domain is KAGVTQTPRYLIKTRGQQVTLSCSPISGHRSVSWYQQTPGQGLQFLFEYFSETQRNKGNFPGRFSGRQFSNSRSEMNVSTLELGDSALYLCASSSQGREQYFGPGTRLTVT.

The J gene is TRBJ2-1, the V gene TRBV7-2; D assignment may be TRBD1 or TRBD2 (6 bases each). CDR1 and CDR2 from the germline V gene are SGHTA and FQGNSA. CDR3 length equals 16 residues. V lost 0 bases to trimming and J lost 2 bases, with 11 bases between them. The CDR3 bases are TGTGCCAGCAGCTTAGCGTCCGGGGGCACCTACAATGAGCAGTTCTTC. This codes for CASSLASGGTYNEQFF.

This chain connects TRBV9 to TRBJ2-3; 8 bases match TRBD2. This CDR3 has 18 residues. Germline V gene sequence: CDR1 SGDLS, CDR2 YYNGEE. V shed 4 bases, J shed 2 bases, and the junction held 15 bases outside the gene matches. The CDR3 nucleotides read TGTGCCAGCAGCCCACAAGCGGGGGCGAGAGTTACCACAGATACGCAGTATTTT. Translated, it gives CASSPQAGARVTTDTQYF.

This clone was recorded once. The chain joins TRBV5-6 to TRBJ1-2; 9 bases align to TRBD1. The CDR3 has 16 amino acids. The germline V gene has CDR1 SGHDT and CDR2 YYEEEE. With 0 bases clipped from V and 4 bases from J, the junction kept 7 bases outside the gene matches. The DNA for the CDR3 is TGTGCCAGCAGCTTGGACCCGGACAGGGGCACCTATGGCTACACCTTC. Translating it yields CASSLDPDRGTYGYTF.